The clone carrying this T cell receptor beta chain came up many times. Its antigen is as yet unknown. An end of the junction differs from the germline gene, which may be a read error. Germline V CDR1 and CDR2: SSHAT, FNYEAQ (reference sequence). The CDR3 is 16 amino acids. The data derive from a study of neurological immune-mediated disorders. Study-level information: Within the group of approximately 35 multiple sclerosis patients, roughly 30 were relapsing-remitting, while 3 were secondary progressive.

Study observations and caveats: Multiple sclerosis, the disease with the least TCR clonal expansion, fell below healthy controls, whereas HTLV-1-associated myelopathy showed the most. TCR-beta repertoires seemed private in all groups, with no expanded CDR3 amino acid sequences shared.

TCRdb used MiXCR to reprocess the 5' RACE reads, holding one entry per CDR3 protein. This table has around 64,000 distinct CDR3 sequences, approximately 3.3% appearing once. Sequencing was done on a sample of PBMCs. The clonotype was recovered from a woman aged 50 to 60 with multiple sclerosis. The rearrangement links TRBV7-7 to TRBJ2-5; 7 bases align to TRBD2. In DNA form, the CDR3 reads TGTGCTAGCAGCTTAGATCGGACTAGGGGTCGGGAGACCCAGTACTTC. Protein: CASSLDRTRGRETQYF.